This T cell receptor beta chain was documented in a study of human T cells and chemical hapten exposure. The study, taken as a whole, reports: The count of PT1 expanded TCRs correlated positively with patch test score.

From germline, CDR1 is GTSNPN and CDR2 SVGIG (reference sequence). The CDR3 runs to 14 residues. V lost 5 bases, J lost 6 bases, and 9 bases stayed unmatched. One entry per CDR3 protein, called by TCRdb with MiXCR from the RACE reads. The sample has around 42,000 distinct CDR3 sequences, around an eighth seen once; the top ten hold under 7%. Time point defined: pre-sensitization, week 0. Treatment here: therapeutic diphenylcyclopropenone sensitization with weekly scalp DPC. In this sample, this clonotype is medium-sized. What it recognizes is unknown. The chain couples TRBV30 to TRBJ2-2, with TRBD2 identical over 7 bases. This sequence was found in a woman aged 25 to 45 with alopecia areata. Some clones in this sample may be carry-over from other donors' samples. The material sequenced was whole blood, taken in connection with sensitization to the hapten diphenylcyclopropenone (DPC). The CDR3 DNA reads TGTGCCTGGTATAAAGCGGGGACCTCCGGGGAGCTGTTTTTT. It yields the protein CAWYKAGTSGELFF.